The 9 T cell receptor beta chains given below trace back to one sample, sequenced in a study of CD8 T cells in Susac syndrome. Reverse transcription of about 0.5 to 1 ug RNA used random hexamers. TCRdb fed the immunoSEQ multiplex PCR reads into MiXCR, producing one record per CDR3 protein. The sample has around 23,000 distinct CDR3 sequences; roughly 95% are singletons. The sample taken for sequencing was CD8+ T cells from PBMCs. These TCRs come from a human donor with Susac syndrome.

V usage is TRBV5-1 and J usage is TRBJ2-1; D may be TRBD2 (6 bases). The CDR3 extends over 18 amino acids. The V gene's germline CDR1 is SGHRS and CDR2 YFSETQ. The V and J ends lost 3 bases and 3 bases respectively, with 22 bases between them. Written as DNA, the CDR3 is TGCGCCAGCAGCTCGCGCCCACCGGGAGATGGCTACTACAATGAGCAGTTCTTC. This encodes CASSSRPPGDGYYNEQFF.

The chain joins TRBV7-2 to TRBJ2-1, with D possibly TRBD2 on 7 matching bases. The germline CDR1 and CDR2 sequences are SGHTA and FQGNSA. Trimming shortened V by 2 bases and J by 9 bases, and 17 bases separated the two germline ends. CDR3 size: 15 residues. The CDR3 DNA follows: TGTGCCAGCAGCTTAATAGGGAGGGGGGGTATTGAGCAGTTCTTC. Translating gives CASSLIGRGGIEQFF.

In its sample, this clonotype was seen once. The chain combines TRBV7-9 with TRBJ2-5; 7 nucleotides match TRBD1. The CDR3 has 14 residues. Germline CDR1 is SEHNR and CDR2 is FQNEAQ (reference sequence). The ends lost 5 bases at V and 5 bases at J; junction bases unmatched: 8. The CDR3 is CASSQGRGMETQYF. The DNA for the CDR3 is TGTGCCAGCAGCCAGGGCAGGGGGATGGAGACCCAGTACTTC.

The chain combines TRBV19 with TRBJ2-6; D is possibly TRBD1 (5 bases). Germline-derived CDR1 and CDR2 are LNHDA and SQIVND (reference sequence). V lost 5 bases to trimming and J lost 1 base, with 21 bases between them. CDR3 length: 19 residues. CDR3 coding DNA: TGTGCCAGTAGTCTCAGGGATTTCGCGAGCACTTCTGGGGCCAACGTCCTGACTTTC. As protein: CASSLRDFASTSGANVLTF. The whole variable domain, remainder taken from reference TRBV19 and TRBJ2-6, is DGGITQSPKYLFRKEGQNVTLSCEQNLNHDAMYWYRQDPGQGLRLIYYSQIVNDFQKGDIAEGYSVSREKKESFPLTVTSAQKNPTAFYLCASSLRDFASTSGANVLTFGAGSRLTVL.

This clonotype was picked up one time. The chain couples TRBV11-2 to TRBJ2-5; 10 bases align to TRBD1. The CDR3 loop spans 15 amino acids. The germline V gene encodes CDR1 SGHAT and CDR2 FQNNGV. The J segment lost 5 bases and the V segment lost 3 bases, leaving 6 bases of the junction unmatched. CDR3 sequence reads: CASSLATGGAETQYF. The CDR3 DNA reads as TGTGCCAGCAGCTTGGCGACAGGGGGCGCGGAGACCCAGTACTTC.

The chain is built from TRBV28 and TRBJ2-5; D uncertain. This CDR3 has 13 residues. V gave up 9 bases and J gave up 2 bases, with 13 bases separating them. Germline V gene lookup returns CDR1 MDHEN and CDR2 SYDVKM. CDR3 sequence: CASLSDGQETQYF. The CDR3 DNA is TGTGCCAGTCTGTCGGACGGACAAGAGACCCAGTACTTC.

This sequence joins TRBV27 and TRBJ2-2; D ambiguous. CDR3 length equals 11 residues. V was cut by 8 bases and J by 7 bases, with 8 bases left in between. The V gene's germline CDR1 is MNHEY and CDR2 SMNVEV (reference sequence). The CDR3 loop reads CASGLVGELFF. CDR3 in DNA: TGTGCCAGCGGGCTGGTCGGGGAGCTGTTTTTT.

The rearrangement joins TRBV27 to TRBJ2-3; no definite D call. Deletions cut 5 bases from V and 2 bases from J, with 17 bases between. The CDR3 is made up of 16 amino acids. Germline values: CDR1 MNHEY, CDR2 SMNVEV (reference sequence). The CDR3 nucleotides read TGTGCCAGCAGTACCGCCGCTGGCCTTTTCACAGATACGCAGTATTTT. Amino acids: CASSTAAGLFTDTQYF.

This sequence joins TRBV7-9 and TRBJ1-6, with 7 bases that match TRBD1. Germline V lookup: CDR1 SEHNR, CDR2 FQNEAQ (reference sequence). With 3 bases clipped from V and 2 bases from J, the junction kept 1 base outside the gene matches. The CDR3 is 15 residues long. CDR3 protein: CASSFTGAYNSPLHF. The DNA of the CDR3 is TGTGCCAGCAGCTTCACAGGGGCCTATAATTCACCCCTCCACTTT. The full variable domain, rest sourced from reference TRBV7-9 and TRBJ1-6, is DTGVSQNPRHKITKRGQNVTFRCDPISEHNRLYWYRQTLGQGPEFLTYFQNEAQLEKSRLLSDRFSAERPKGSFSTLEIQRTEQGDSAMYLCASSFTGAYNSPLHFGNGTRLTVT.